The clone carrying this T cell receptor beta chain was observed a few times. Its antigen remains unidentified. The data originate from a study of beta chain features in type 1 diabetes. The junction had 5 bases not matched to a gene; V was cut back by 2 bases and J by 3 bases. Germline-derived CDR1 and CDR2 are MNHEY and SVGAGI. This CDR3 has 15 residues. Study-level findings and limits: Insertion counts at VDJ junctions were lower in type 1 diabetes patients, who also showed more deletions there. For cells with high TCR expression, cDNA sequencing could yield over-representation. Shorter TCRB CDR3s, moderately but significantly so, were found in Type 1 diabetes patients in all four CD4+ subsets.

Stem cell-like memory, regulatory, central memory and naive CD4+ cells were sorted via CD45RO/CCR7/CD25/CD127/CD95/CD27. As every portion of the isolated RNA was reverse transcribed, the sequencing read expressed TCRB transcripts. TCRdb's copy holds only in-frame clones and misses some; the assay was immunoSEQ multiplex PCR. The sample holds approximately 730,000 clones, 13% seen once. This clonotype originated in a man aged 18 to 30 with type 1 diabetes. This sequence joins TRBV6-5 and TRBJ2-3, with 7 bases lining up with TRBD2. Material for sequencing was naive CD4+ T cells from blood. CDR3 in amino acids: CASSYGGGLTDTQYF. CDR3 sequence (DNA): TGTGCCAGCAGTTACGGCGGGGGTTTGACAGATACGCAGTATTTT.